Each of the 24 T cell receptor beta chains below was sequenced from the same sample in a study of blood T cell repertoires in COVID-19. The table came from immunoSEQ multiplex PCR; TCRdb's copy has only in-frame clones and leaves some out. The repertoire consists of some 360,000 clones, with roughly 86% occurring once and the leading ten covering over 2%. The sample taken for sequencing was peripheral blood. The receptors were gathered from a woman in her fifties or sixties with COVID-19, enrolled during active disease.

The chain carries TRBV2 and TRBJ2-4, with D uncertain. In germline, CDR1 is SNHLY, CDR2 FYNNEI. V lost 5 bases to trimming and J lost 0 bases, with 14 bases between them. This CDR3 is built from 16 residues. CDR3 DNA: TGTGCCAGCAGTATCCAGGTTATCCTAGCCAAAAACATTCAGTACTTC. It codes for CASSIQVILAKNIQYF.

The genes are TRBV18 and TRBJ1-2; maybe TRBD1 (6 bases). Trimming removed 3 bases from V and 9 bases from J, with 14 bases in between. The length of the CDR3 is 13 residues. Germline V CDR1 and CDR2: KGHSH, LQKENI. DNA of the CDR3: TGTGCCAGCTCACCTGCGTGGGACATAAGCTACACCTTC. Amino acids: CASSPAWDISYTF.

V gene TRBV28 combines with J gene TRBJ1-5; D is possibly TRBD1 (5 bases). V was cut by 8 bases and J by 2 bases, with 10 bases left in between. This CDR3 has 13 residues. Germline V gene sequence: CDR1 MDHEN, CDR2 SYDVKM. The CDR3 spells CASFREGNQPQHF. CDR3 nucleotides: TGTGCCAGCTTCAGGGAAGGCAATCAGCCCCAGCATTTT.

The J gene is TRBJ1-1, the V gene TRBV2; the D gene is possibly TRBD1 (6 bases). The CDR3 runs 16 residues. The germline V gene has CDR1 SNHLY and CDR2 FYNNEI. The ends were cut back, 2 bases at V and 0 bases at J, with 13 bases in the middle. CDR3 residues: CASSEPNRAVNTEAFF. The CDR3 DNA follows: TGTGCCAGCAGTGAACCTAACAGGGCTGTGAACACTGAAGCTTTCTTT.

The CDR3 DNA reads TGTGCCTGGACAGACGACATCATAGCCAAAAACATTCAGTACTTC. Protein: CAWTDDIIAKNIQYF. This chain links TRBV30 with TRBJ2-4, with D unclear. V lost 4 bases and J lost 0, with 13 bases in between. CDR1 is GTSNPN, CDR2 SVGIG, per germline (reference sequence). The CDR3 has 15 amino acids.

This rearrangement joins TRBV19 to TRBJ1-2, with D uncertain. In germline, CDR1 is LNHDA, CDR2 SQIVND (reference sequence). V dropped 7 bases and J dropped 4 bases, with 13 bases sitting between them. The CDR3 is 13 amino acids. CDR3 sequence (DNA): TGTGCCAGTAAGACTGACGGAGGCTATGGCTACACCTTC. It codes for CASKTDGGYGYTF.

The rearrangement joins TRBV6-5 to TRBJ2-1; 8 bases agree with TRBD2. V was clipped by 5 bases and J by 7 bases; unmatched bases: 7. This CDR3 is 14 amino acids long. The germline CDR1 and CDR2 sequences are MNHEY and SVGAGI. The CDR3 loop is CASSPRTSRNEQFF. The DNA of the CDR3 is TGTGCCAGCAGTCCTAGGACTAGCCGGAATGAGCAGTTCTTC.

J is TRBJ1-2 and V is TRBV6-5; 7 bases fit TRBD1. The V gene's germline CDR1 is MNHEY and CDR2 SVGAGI. The CDR3 totals 15 residues. V lost 0 bases to trimming and J lost 2 bases; unmatched junction nucleotides: 3. DNA of the CDR3: TGTGCCAGCAGTTACTCGGGACAGTACAACTATGGCTACACCTTC. This translates into CASSYSGQYNYGYTF.

V gene TRBV5-1 combines with J gene TRBJ1-1, with a possible D match to TRBD1 (6 bases). The V gene's germline CDR1 is SGHRS and CDR2 YFSETQ. The ends were cut back, 0 bases at V and 4 bases at J, with 13 bases in the middle. The length of the CDR3 is 15 residues. Here the CDR3 DNA reads TGCGCCAGCAGCTTGGGGACAGCCACGGGCACTGAAGCTTTCTTT. The encoded protein is CASSLGTATGTEAFF.

This rearrangement joins TRBV19 to TRBJ2-6; D perhaps matches TRBD1 (6 bases). This CDR3 has 15 residues. Germline V gene data show CDR1 as LNHDA and CDR2 as SQIVND (reference sequence). V was shortened by 6 bases and J by 7 bases, with 16 bases between the two germline ends. CDR3 sequence (DNA): TGTGCCAGTAGCCCCGTCAGGGGTCTAGCCAACGTCCTGACTTTC. This encodes CASSPVRGLANVLTF.

This sequence joins TRBV5-1 and TRBJ1-2; 7 bases are shared with TRBD1. Losses at the gene ends were 4 bases for V and 8 bases for J; bases not matched to a gene: 17. CDR3 length: 16 amino acids. Germline CDR1 SGHRS, CDR2 YFSETQ. CDR3 amino acids: CASSPRQGSSSWGYTF. The CDR3 DNA reads TGCGCCAGCAGCCCCCGACAGGGCTCTTCTTCTTGGGGCTACACCTTC.

This chain uses TRBV19 with TRBJ2-7; D unresolved. The V gene's germline CDR1 is LNHDA and CDR2 SQIVND (reference sequence). This CDR3 is 14 amino acids long. With 1 base removed from V and 3 bases from J, the gap between germline ends came to 10 bases. The chain's CDR3 is CASSIGLGDYEQYF. The DNA of the CDR3 is TGTGCCAGTAGTATAGGGCTAGGAGACTACGAGCAGTACTTC.

Only a few counts were recorded for this clone. The rearrangement links TRBV19 to TRBJ1-2; 7 bases match TRBD1. V trimming: 7 bases; J trimming: 4 bases; junction bases outside the gene matches: 9. This CDR3 region has 14 residues. The germline gives CDR1 LNHDA, CDR2 SQIVND (reference sequence). CDR3 in DNA: TGTGCCAGTACCACCGGACAGGAATTCTATGGCTACACCTTC. Translating it yields CASTTGQEFYGYTF.

The genes are TRBV28 and TRBJ2-5; TRBD2 agrees at 8 bases. Per germline, CDR1 MDHEN and CDR2 SYDVKM. The CDR3 extends over 16 amino acids. With 6 bases clipped from V and 4 bases from J, the junction kept 13 bases outside the gene matches. CDR3 sequence: CASSVLNGGARETQYF. The CDR3 DNA reads TGTGCCAGCAGCGTACTGAACGGGGGGGCCAGAGAGACCCAGTACTTC. Filled out from reference TRBV28 and TRBJ2-5, the complete variable domain reads DVKVTQSSRYLVKRTGEKVFLECVQDMDHENMFWYRQDPGLGLRLIYFSYDVKMKEKGDIPEGYSVSREKKERFSLILESASTNQTSMYLCASSVLNGGARETQYFGPGTRLLVL.

The rearrangement links TRBV6-6 to TRBJ2-1; 9 bases line up with TRBD2. CDR1 is MNHNY, CDR2 SVGAGI, per germline (reference sequence). The V gene end was trimmed by 2 bases and the J gene end by 10 bases; junction bases not matched to a gene: 9. This CDR3 contains 15 residues. CDR3 amino acids: CASSYGGGAGYEQFF. CDR3 DNA: TGTGCCAGCAGTTACGGCGGGGGGGCCGGTTACGAGCAGTTCTTC.

This chain connects TRBV2 to TRBJ1-5, with D hard to call. V lost 4 bases and J 3 bases, leaving 13 bases between the germline ends. This CDR3 is built from 15 residues. Germline-derived CDR1 and CDR2 are SNHLY and FYNNEI. The CDR3 sequence: CASSGFNALNQPQHF. In nucleotides, the CDR3 is TGTGCCAGCAGTGGGTTTAACGCACTCAATCAGCCCCAGCATTTT. Based on the CDR3 plus reference TRBV2 and TRBJ1-5, the full variable domain is EPEVTQTPSHQVTQMGQEVILRCVPISNHLYFYWYRQILGQKVEFLVSFYNNEISEKSEIFDDQFSVERPDGSNFTLKIRSTKLEDSAMYFCASSGFNALNQPQHFGDGTRLSIL.

The chain has TRBV19 and TRBJ2-1, with no clear D. The V end lost 3 bases, the J end lost 12 bases, and 9 bases lay between the germline ends. This CDR3 comprises 11 residues. CDR1 and CDR2 from the germline V gene are LNHDA and SQIVND (reference sequence). Here the CDR3 DNA reads TGTGCCAGTAGTATCTCGCGAACGCAGTTCTTC. Translated: CASSISRTQFF.

This chain links TRBV11-2 with TRBJ2-1, with no clear D. The CDR3 extends over 14 amino acids. The V end lost 2 bases, the J end lost 5 bases, and 10 bases lay between the germline ends. CDR1 is SGHAT and CDR2 is FQNNGV in the germline V gene. CDR3 DNA sequence: TGTGCCAGCAGCTTAACATTCCCCAACAATGAGCAGTTCTTC. Residues: CASSLTFPNNEQFF. The full variable domain, rest sourced from reference TRBV11-2 and TRBJ2-1, is EAGVAQSPRYKIIEKRQSVAFWCNPISGHATLYWYQQILGQGPKLLIQFQNNGVVDDSQLPKDRFSAERLKGVDSTLKIQPAKLEDSAVYLCASSLTFPNNEQFFGPGTRLTVL.

The gene calls are TRBV7-8 and TRBJ2-3, with 16 bases lining up with TRBD2. The CDR3 contains 20 residues. CDR1 is SGHVS, CDR2 FQNEAQ, per germline. The V segment lost 5 bases and the J segment 0 bases; nucleotides outside the gene matches: 11. CDR3 amino acids: CASSPSGLAGGLESTDTQYF. The CDR3 DNA reads TGTGCCAGCAGCCCATCGGGACTAGCGGGGGGGTTGGAGAGCACAGATACGCAGTATTTT.

With respect to this clone: One junction end does not reproduce the germline sequence, and a read error may be involved. The rearrangement uses TRBV19 and TRBJ1-5; possibly TRBD1 for D (5 bases). The CDR3 sequence is 11 residues long. CDR1 LNHDA and CDR2 SQIVND come from the germline V gene (reference sequence). CDR3: CASSTRTSLTF. The CDR3 DNA reads as TGTGCCAGTAGTACCCGGACAAGCTTAACCTTT.

The V gene is TRBV6-1, the J gene TRBJ2-1; the match to TRBD1 covers 7 bases. Germline V lookup: CDR1 MNHNS, CDR2 SASEGT. V shed 3 bases, J shed 0 bases, and the junction held 5 bases outside the gene matches. The CDR3 is made up of 16 amino acids. CDR3 sequence (DNA): TGTGCCAGCAGTGAGTGGGACAGCAGCTCCTACAATGAGCAGTTCTTC. This sequence encodes CASSEWDSSSYNEQFF.

The table lists this clone with a count of one. The junction departs from germline at one end; a sequencing error may be responsible. The V and J genes are TRBV6-1 and TRBJ2-7; 9 bases line up with TRBD2. This CDR3 is 14 amino acids long. Germline V gene sequence: CDR1 MNHNS, CDR2 SASEGT. The CDR3 sequence: CASREGGGALEQYF. CDR3 in DNA: TGTGCCAGCAGGGAAGGCGGGGGGGCCCTCGAGCAGTACTTC.

The chain links TRBV5-5 to TRBJ2-2; D uncertain. The CDR3 totals 14 residues. The V gene's germline CDR1 is SGHKS and CDR2 YYEKEE (reference sequence). Trimming removed 7 bases at V and 1 base at J, with 11 bases between. CDR3 sequence reads: CASGVAENTGELFF. The CDR3 DNA follows: TGTGCCAGCGGTGTTGCGGAGAACACCGGGGAGCTGTTTTTT.

The CDR3 region has the DNA TGTGCCAGCAGCTTGGTAGGGGGCGCTAATGAAAAACTGTTTTTT. Translated: CASSLVGGANEKLFF. This chain uses TRBV5-4 with TRBJ1-4, with 7 nucleotides matching TRBD1. The CDR3 has 15 residues. V gave up 0 bases and J gave up 3 bases; unmatched junction bases: 2. CDR1 and CDR2 from the germline V gene are SGHNT and YYREEE (reference sequence).